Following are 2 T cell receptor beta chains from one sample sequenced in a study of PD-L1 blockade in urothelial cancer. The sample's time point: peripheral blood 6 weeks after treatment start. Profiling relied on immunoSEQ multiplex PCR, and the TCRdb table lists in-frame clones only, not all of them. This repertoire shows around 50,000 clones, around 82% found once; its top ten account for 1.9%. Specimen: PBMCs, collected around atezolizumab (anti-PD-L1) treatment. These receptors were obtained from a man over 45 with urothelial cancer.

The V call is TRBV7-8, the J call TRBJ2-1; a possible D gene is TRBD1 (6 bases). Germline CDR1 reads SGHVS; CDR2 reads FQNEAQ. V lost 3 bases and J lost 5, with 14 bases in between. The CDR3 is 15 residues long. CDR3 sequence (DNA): TGTGCCAGCAGCTTCCTCAGGGGAGCGAACAATGAGCAGTTCTTC. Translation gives CASSFLRGANNEQFF.

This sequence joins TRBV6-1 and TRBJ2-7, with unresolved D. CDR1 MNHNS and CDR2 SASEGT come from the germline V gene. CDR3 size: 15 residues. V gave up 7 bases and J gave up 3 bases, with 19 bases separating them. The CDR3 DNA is TGTGCCAGCACGAAGTCTCAGGCAGATCTCTACGAGCAGTACTTC. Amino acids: CASTKSQADLYEQYF.